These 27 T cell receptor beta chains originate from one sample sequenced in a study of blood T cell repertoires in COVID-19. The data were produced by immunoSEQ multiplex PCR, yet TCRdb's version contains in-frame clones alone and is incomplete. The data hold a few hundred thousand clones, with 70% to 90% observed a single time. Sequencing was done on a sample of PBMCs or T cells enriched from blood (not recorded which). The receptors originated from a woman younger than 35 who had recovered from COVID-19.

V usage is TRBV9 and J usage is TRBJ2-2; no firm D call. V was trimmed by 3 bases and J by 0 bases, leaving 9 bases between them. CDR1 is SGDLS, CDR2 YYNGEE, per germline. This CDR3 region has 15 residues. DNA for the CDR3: TGTGCCAGCAGCGCCCACCCTACGAACACCGGGGAGCTGTTTTTT. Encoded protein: CASSAHPTNTGELFF.

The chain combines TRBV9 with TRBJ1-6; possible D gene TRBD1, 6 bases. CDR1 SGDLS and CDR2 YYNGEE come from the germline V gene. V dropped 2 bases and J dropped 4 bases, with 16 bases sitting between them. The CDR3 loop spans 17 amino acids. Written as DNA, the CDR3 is TGTGCCAGCAGCGTCCGGGAGGGGGTGGGTTATAATTCACCCCTCCACTTT. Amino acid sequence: CASSVREGVGYNSPLHF. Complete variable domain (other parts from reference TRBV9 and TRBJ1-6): DSGVTQTPKHLITATGQRVTLRCSPRSGDLSVYWYQQSLDQGLQFLIQYYNGEERAKGNILERFSAQQFPDLHSELNLSSLELGDSALYFCASSVREGVGYNSPLHFGNGTRLTVT.

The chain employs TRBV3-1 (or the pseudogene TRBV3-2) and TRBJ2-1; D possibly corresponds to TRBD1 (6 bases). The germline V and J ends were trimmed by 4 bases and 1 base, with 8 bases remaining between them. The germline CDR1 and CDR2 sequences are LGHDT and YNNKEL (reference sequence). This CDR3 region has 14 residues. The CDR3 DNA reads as TGTGCCAGCAGCCCCACAGGGTCCTACAATGAGCAGTTCTTC. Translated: CASSPTGSYNEQFF.

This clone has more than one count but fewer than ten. Written as DNA, the CDR3 is TGCGCCAGCAGCCAAGTGGGGGGTGAAGCTTTCTTT. Translation: CASSQVGGEAFF. The chain is built from TRBV4-3 and TRBJ1-1; a possible D gene is TRBD1 (5 bases). The V gene's germline CDR1 is LGHNA and CDR2 YSLEER. This CDR3 spans 12 amino acids. V gave up 1 base and J gave up 7 bases, with 7 bases separating them.

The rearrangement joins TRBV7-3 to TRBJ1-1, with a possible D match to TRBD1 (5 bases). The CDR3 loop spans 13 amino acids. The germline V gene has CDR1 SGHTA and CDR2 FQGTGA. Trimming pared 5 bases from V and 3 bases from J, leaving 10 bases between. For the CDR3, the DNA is TGTGCCAGCAGCAACGGGGGGGACACTGAAGCTTTCTTT. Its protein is CASSNGGDTEAFF.

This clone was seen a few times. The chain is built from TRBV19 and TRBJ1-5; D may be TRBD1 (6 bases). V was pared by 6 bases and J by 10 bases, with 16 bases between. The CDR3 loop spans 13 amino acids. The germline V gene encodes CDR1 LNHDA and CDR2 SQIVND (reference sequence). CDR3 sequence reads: CASSPDRQGPQHF. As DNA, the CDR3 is TGTGCCAGTAGCCCCGACAGGCAGGGTCCCCAGCATTTT.

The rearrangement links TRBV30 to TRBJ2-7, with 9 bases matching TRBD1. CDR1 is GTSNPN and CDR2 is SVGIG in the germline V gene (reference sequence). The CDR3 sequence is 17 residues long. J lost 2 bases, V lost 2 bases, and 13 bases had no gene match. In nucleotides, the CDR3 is TGTGCCTGGAGTCGGACAGGGGTAACTTTGTCTCCCTACGAGCAGTACTTC. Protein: CAWSRTGVTLSPYEQYF.

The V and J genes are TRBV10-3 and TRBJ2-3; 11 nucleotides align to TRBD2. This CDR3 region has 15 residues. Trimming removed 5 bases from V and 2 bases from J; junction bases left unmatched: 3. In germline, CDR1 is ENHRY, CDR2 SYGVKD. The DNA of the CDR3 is TGTGCCATCAGTTTAGCGGGGGGGACCACAGATACGCAGTATTTT. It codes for CAISLAGGTTDTQYF.

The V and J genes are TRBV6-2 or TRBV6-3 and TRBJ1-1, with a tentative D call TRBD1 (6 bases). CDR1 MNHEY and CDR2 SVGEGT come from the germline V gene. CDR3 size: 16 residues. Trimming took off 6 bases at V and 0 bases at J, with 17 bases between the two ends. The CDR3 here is CASSLERQEMNTEAFF. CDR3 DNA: TGTGCCAGCAGCCTGGAGAGACAGGAGATGAACACTGAAGCTTTCTTT.

CDR3 sequence (DNA): TGTGCCAGCAGCTTAGTGGGGGGAAGTCAGCCCCAGCATTTT. Translated, it gives CASSLVGGSQPQHF. The genes are TRBV7-2 and TRBJ1-5; D is possibly TRBD1 (5 bases). The V and J ends lost 1 base and 6 bases respectively, with 10 bases between them. CDR3 length: 14 residues. Germline V gene lookup returns CDR1 SGHTA and CDR2 FQGNSA.

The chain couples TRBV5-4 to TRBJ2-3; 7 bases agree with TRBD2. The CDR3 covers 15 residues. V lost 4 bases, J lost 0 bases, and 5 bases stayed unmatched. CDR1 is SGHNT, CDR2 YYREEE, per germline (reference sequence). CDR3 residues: CASSPGGVSTDTQYF. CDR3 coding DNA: TGTGCCAGCAGCCCTGGGGGGGTCAGCACAGATACGCAGTATTTT.

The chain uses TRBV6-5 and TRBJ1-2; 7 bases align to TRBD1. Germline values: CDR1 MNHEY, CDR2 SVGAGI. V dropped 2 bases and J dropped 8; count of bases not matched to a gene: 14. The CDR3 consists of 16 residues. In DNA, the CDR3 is TGTGCCAGCAGTTACAGCGGAGGGGGCGGATTCATAGGCTACACCTTC. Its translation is CASSYSGGGGFIGYTF.

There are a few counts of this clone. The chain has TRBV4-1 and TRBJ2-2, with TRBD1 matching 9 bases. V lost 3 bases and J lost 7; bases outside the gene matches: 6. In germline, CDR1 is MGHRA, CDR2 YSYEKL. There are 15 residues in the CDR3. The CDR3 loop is CASSHPGQGDGELFF. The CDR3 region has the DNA TGCGCCAGCAGCCACCCGGGACAGGGCGACGGGGAGCTGTTTTTT.

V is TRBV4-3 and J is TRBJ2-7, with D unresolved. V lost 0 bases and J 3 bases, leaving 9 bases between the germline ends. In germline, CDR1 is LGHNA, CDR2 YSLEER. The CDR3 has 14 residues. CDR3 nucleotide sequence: TGCGCCAGCAGCCAAGAATACGGAGTCTACGAGCAGTACTTC. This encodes CASSQEYGVYEQYF.

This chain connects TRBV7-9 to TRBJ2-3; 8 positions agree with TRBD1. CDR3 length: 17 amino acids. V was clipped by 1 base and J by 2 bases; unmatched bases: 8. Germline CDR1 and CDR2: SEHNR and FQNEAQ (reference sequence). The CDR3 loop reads CASSLGYGQGSTDTQYF. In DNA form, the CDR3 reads TGTGCCAGCAGCTTAGGGTATGGACAGGGCTCCACAGATACGCAGTATTTT.

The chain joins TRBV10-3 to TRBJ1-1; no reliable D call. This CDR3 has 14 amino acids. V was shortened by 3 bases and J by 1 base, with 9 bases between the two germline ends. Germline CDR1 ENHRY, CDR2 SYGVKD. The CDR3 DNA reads TGTGCCATCAGTGACCCGACAACGAACACTGAAGCTTTCTTT. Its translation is CAISDPTTNTEAFF.

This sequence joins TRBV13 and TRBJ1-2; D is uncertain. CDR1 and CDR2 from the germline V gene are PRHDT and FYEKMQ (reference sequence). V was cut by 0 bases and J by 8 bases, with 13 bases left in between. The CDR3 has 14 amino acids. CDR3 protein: CASSLGSRSGGYTF. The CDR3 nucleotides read TGTGCCAGCAGCTTAGGCTCCCGGAGCGGCGGCTACACCTTC.

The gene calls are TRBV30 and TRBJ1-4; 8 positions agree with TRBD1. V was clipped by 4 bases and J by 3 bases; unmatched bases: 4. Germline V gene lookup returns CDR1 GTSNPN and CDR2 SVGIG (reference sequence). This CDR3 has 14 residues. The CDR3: CAWNDRGPNEKLFF. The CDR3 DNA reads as TGTGCCTGGAACGACAGGGGACCTAATGAAAAACTGTTTTTT. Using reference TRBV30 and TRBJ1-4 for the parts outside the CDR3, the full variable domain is SQTIHQWPATLVQPVGSPLSLECTVEGTSNPNLYWYRQAAGRGLQLLFYSVGIGQISSEVPQNLSASRPQDRQFILSSKKLLLSDSGFYLCAWNDRGPNEKLFFGSGTQLSVL.

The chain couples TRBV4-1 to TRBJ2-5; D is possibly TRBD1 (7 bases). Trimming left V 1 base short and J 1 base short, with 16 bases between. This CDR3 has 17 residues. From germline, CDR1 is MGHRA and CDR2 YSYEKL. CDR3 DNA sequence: TGCGCCAGCAGCCAAGCCCCGGAGGGGGCGCTCCAAGAGACCCAGTACTTC. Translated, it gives CASSQAPEGALQETQYF.

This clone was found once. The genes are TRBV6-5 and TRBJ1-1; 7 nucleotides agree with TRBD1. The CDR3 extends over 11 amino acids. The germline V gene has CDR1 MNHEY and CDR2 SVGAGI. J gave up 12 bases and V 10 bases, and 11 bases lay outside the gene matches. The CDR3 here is CATITGQLSFF. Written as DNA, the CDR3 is TGTGCCACCATCACGGGACAGTTATCTTTCTTT.

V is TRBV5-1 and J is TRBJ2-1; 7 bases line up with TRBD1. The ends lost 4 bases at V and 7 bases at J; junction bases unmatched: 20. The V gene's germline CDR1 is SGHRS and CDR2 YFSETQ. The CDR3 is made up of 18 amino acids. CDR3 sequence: CASSKEGATLVQENEQFF. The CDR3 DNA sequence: TGCGCCAGCAGCAAAGAGGGGGCGACCCTGGTCCAGGAGAATGAGCAGTTCTTC.

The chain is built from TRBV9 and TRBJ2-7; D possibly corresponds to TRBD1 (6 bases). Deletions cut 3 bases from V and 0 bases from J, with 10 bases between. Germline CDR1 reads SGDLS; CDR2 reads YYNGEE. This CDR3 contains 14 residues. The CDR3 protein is CASSEGRGSYEQYF. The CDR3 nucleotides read TGTGCCAGCAGCGAGGGCAGGGGCTCCTACGAGCAGTACTTC.

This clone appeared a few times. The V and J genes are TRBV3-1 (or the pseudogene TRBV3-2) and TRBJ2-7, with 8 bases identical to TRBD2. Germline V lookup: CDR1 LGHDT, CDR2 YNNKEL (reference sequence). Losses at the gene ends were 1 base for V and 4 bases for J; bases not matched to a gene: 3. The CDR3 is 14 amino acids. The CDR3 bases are TGTGCCAGCAGCCAAGGAGCGGGGGCGTACGAGCAGTACTTC. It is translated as CASSQGAGAYEQYF.

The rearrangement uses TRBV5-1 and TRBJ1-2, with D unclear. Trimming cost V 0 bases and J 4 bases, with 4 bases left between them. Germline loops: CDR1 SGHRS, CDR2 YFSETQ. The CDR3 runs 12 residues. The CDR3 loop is CASSLGAYGYTF. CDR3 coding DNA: TGCGCCAGCAGCTTGGGGGCCTATGGCTACACCTTC.

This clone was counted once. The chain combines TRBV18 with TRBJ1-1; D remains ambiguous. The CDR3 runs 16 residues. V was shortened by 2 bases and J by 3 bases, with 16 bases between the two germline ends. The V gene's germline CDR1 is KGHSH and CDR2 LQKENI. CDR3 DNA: TGTGCCAGCTCACCAACGAAGGACGGGGTGCACACTGAAGCTTTCTTT. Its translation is CASSPTKDGVHTEAFF.

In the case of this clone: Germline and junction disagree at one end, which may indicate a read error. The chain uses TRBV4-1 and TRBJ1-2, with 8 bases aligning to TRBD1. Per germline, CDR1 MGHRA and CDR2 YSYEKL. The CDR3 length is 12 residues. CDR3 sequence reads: CASLGQAFSPYF. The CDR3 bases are TGCGCCAGCCTGGGACAGGCGTTTTCCCCCTACTTC.

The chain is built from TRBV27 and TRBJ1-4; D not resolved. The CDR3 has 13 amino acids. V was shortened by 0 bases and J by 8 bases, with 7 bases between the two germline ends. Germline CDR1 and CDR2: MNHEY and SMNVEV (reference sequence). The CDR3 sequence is CASSLSPREKLFF. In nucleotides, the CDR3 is TGTGCCAGCAGTTTATCTCCACGGGAAAAACTGTTTTTT.